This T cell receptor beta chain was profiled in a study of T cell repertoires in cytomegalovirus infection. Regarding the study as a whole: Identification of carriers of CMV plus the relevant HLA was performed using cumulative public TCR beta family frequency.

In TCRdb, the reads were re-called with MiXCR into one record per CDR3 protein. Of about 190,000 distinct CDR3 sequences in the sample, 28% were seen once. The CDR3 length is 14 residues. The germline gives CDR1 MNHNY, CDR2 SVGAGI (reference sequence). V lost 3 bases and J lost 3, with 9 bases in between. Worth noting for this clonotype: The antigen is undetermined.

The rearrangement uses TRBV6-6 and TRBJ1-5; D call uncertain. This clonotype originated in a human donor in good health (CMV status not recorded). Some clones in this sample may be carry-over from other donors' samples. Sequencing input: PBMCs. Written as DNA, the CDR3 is TGTGCCAGCAGTTATAAGGGAGTCAATCAGCCCCAGCATTTT. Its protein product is CASSYKGVNQPQHF.